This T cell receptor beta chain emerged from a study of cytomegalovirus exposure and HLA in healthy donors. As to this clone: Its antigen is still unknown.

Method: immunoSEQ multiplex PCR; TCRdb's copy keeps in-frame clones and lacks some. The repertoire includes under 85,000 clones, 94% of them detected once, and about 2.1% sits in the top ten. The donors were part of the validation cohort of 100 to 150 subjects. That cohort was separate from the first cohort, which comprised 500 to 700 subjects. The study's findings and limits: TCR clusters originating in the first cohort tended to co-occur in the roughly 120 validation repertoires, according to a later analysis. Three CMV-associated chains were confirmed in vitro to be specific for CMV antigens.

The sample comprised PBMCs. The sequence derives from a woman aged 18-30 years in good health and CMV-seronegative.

Written as DNA, the CDR3 is TGTGCCAGTAGTCCATGGACAGGGGAAGAAAAACTGTTTTTT. Residues: CASSPWTGEEKLFF. The chain carries TRBV19 and TRBJ1-4; 9 nucleotides match TRBD1. Germline CDR1 reads LNHDA; CDR2 reads SQIVND (reference sequence). CDR3 size: 14 residues. The junction had 6 bases not matched to a gene; V was cut back by 5 bases and J by 8 bases.